The clone carrying this T cell receptor (beta chain) was seen a few times. Per germline, CDR1 MGHRA and CDR2 YSYEKL. This CDR3 is built from 16 residues. The V segment lost 2 bases and the J segment 4 bases; nucleotides outside the gene matches: 4. The table came from immunoSEQ multiplex PCR; TCRdb's copy has only in-frame clones and leaves some out. The sample yields roughly 9,700 clones, roughly a third seen once. There were approximately 200,000 CFSE-labeled responder cells plated together with approximately 200,000 irradiated, violet-dye-labeled stimulator cells. Sorting was performed after the reaction on proliferating CFSE-low CD3+CD4+ and CD3+CD8+ responders. This record belongs to a study of graft-versus-host responses after intestinal transplantation. Study summary: Tacrolimus plus steroids were given to all recipients for approximately three years, preceded by anti-thymocyte globulin induction. Findings and caveats of the study: HvG clone declines early post-transplant were associated with peak circulating GvH levels. Detected in recipient marrow were GvH clones, some of which were first observed in ileum or blood.

This clonotype was sampled from a human patient who received an intestinal transplant. This sequence joins TRBV4-1 and TRBJ1-5, with 11 bases matching TRBD1. This sample comprised alloreactive CD8+ T cells from a mixed lymphocyte reaction culture, obtained before intestinal transplant. Specified subset: CFSE-low proliferating T cells sorted from roughly 6-day pre-transplant mixed lymphocyte reaction (GvH or HvG direction). CDR3 sequence: CASSQRDRGGNQPQHF. In nucleotides, the CDR3 is TGCGCCAGCAGCCAACGGGACAGGGGGGGAAATCAGCCCCAGCATTTT.